This is a list of T cell receptor beta chains from one sample in a study of T-cell reconstitution after alpha-beta-depleted transplantation in children. TCRdb re-called the PCR reads with MiXCR, one entry per CDR3 protein. The sample lists fewer than 700,000 distinct CDR3 sequences; 10% to 15% were seen once. Sequenced material: PBMCs, mostly from graft donor cells, taken 360 days after TCRalphabeta/CD19-depleted stem cell transplant. The origin of the receptors is a male patient younger than 18 who had a stem cell transplant for acute myeloid leukemia, so the T cells may come from the graft donor. Each CDR3 is given with its conserved first and last residue. The order of the fields is clone size, V gene, J gene, D gene, CDR3 DNA, CDR3 protein. A D gene is named only where the DNA matches it firmly. Expanded clones get a size class; other rows say once, few or many, or leave the size out.

few	TRBV14	TRBJ2-1	.	TGTGCCAGCAGCCCCTCTTCGGCGAGGGTGGATGAGCAGTTCTTC	CASSPSSARVDEQFF
few	TRBV20-1	TRBJ2-7	TRBD2	TGCAGTGCTAGAGATGAGGGACAGGAGTTACTTGGACTAGCGGGAGGGCGGTCCTACGAGCAGTACTTC	CSARDEGQELLGLAGGRSYEQYF
many	TRBV15	TRBJ2-1	.	TGTGCCACCAGCAACCCCGGCCAAAGACACAAACACAATGAGCAGTTCTTC	CATSNPGQRHKHNEQFF
few	TRBV18	TRBJ1-2	.	TGTGCCAGCTCACCGTGGACCTCTAACTATGGCTACACCTTC	CASSPWTSNYGYTF
few	TRBV27	TRBJ2-7	TRBD2	TGTGCCAGCAGACCTAGCGGGAGGGTTTCGGAGCAGTACTTC	CASRPSGRVSEQYF
.	TRBV12-3/TRBV12-4	TRBJ2-3	.	TGTGCCAGCAGTTTGGCCAGCGCGAGAAGTGAAGGCACAGATACGCAGTATTTT	CASSLASARSEGTDTQYF
many	TRBV12-3/TRBV12-4	TRBJ2-7	.	TGTGCCAGCAGTCGCCCACTGGACGGGAAGTACGAGCAGTACTTC	CASSRPLDGKYEQYF
.	TRBV5-5	TRBJ1-5	.	TGTGCCAGCAGCTTGATGGAAGCAAACCTCCAGCATTTT	CASSLMEANLQHF
few	TRBV20-1	TRBJ2-4	TRBD2	TGCAGTGCGGCCCTCTTAGCGGGAGAGGCCAAAAACATTCAGTACTTC	CSAALLAGEAKNIQYF
.	TRBV28	TRBJ1-2	.	TGTGCCAGCAGTCCCCATAAGGTGGGGGGCTACACCTTC	CASSPHKVGGYTF
.	TRBV20-1	TRBJ1-1	.	TGCAGTGCTAGATGGGGTCTTTGGGAAGCTTTCTTT	CSARWGLWEAFF
once	TRBV27	TRBJ2-7	TRBD1	TGTGCCAGCAGTTTGTCGGACAGGCCGCCCTTTGACGAGCAGTACTTC	CASSLSDRPPFDEQYF
few	TRBV29-1	TRBJ2-1	TRBD2	TGCAGCGTTCAGGGACTAGCGGGAGGGACATCCTACAATGAGCAGTTCTTC	CSVQGLAGGTSYNEQFF
few	TRBV4-2	TRBJ1-1	TRBD1	TGTGCCAGCAGCGGACCGACGGGACAGGTGTGGGCTTTCTTT	CASSGPTGQVWAFF
many	TRBV6-5	TRBJ1-3	.	TGTGCCAGCAGGGACTCAGGGATGGCTGGAAACACCATATATTTT	CASRDSGMAGNTIYF
few	TRBV30	TRBJ1-1	.	TGTGCCTGGAGTGGGGACCTCAGCAGGGCTGAAGCTTTCTTT	CAWSGDLSRAEAFF
many	TRBV12-3/TRBV12-4	TRBJ2-1	.	TGTGCCAGCAGTTTCCAGGGGCGTGAGCAGTTCTTC	CASSFQGREQFF
.	TRBV29-1	TRBJ2-3	.	TGCAGCGTTGAAGGGAGGGCTAGCACAGATACGCAGTATTTT	CSVEGRASTDTQYF
many	TRBV29-1	TRBJ2-7	.	TGCAGCGTTGAAGGGGGATCCGGAGACGAGCAGTACTTC	CSVEGGSGDEQYF
few	TRBV12-3/TRBV12-4	TRBJ2-1	.	TGTGCCAGCAGTTTAGGGGGTTGGGGTGAGCAGTTCTTC	CASSLGGWGEQFF
.	TRBV4-3	TRBJ2-3	.	TGCGCCAGCAGGCAAGGGGAAGGGGTCCCAGATACGCAGTATTTT	CASRQGEGVPDTQYF
many	TRBV20-1	TRBJ2-3	TRBD2	TGCAGTGCTTCCGAAGCGGGAGAGAGGACAGATACGCAGTATTTT	CSASEAGERTDTQYF
few	TRBV7-8	TRBJ2-3	TRBD2	TGTGCCAGCAGCTTATGGAGCGGGAGGACCCGTATCACAGATACGCAGTATTTT	CASSLWSGRTRITDTQYF
.	TRBV7-9	TRBJ2-7	TRBD1	TGTGCCAGCAGCATTGGACAGGGGCCCTACGAGCAGTACTTC	CASSIGQGPYEQYF
.	TRBV6-5	TRBJ2-1	TRBD2	TGTGCCAGCAGTTCGGGACTAGCGGTAGGGAGTGAGCAGTTCTTC	CASSSGLAVGSEQFF
.	TRBV28	TRBJ2-7	.	TGTGCCAGCAGTTCCGACACGGTTCGAGACTCCTACGAGCAGTACTTC	CASSSDTVRDSYEQYF
few	TRBV7-2	TRBJ1-3	.	TGTGCCAGCAGTTACAGGCCGGGGGCGCCCGGAAACACCATATATTTT	CASSYRPGAPGNTIYF
.	TRBV5-1	TRBJ2-7	TRBD2	TGCGCCAGCAGCTTGCGGACTAGCGCCTACGAGCAGTACTTC	CASSLRTSAYEQYF
.	TRBV5-1	TRBJ1-4	.	TGCGCCAGCAGACAGACGAATGAAAAACTGTTTTTT	CASRQTNEKLFF
.	TRBV10-3	TRBJ2-7	.	TGTGCCATCAGTGATCTAGTGGGCTACGAGCAGTACTTC	CAISDLVGYEQYF
.	TRBV5-1	TRBJ2-7	TRBD1	TGCGCCAGCAGACCGACCGGGACAGGGGGGATCTACGAGCAGTACTTC	CASRPTGTGGIYEQYF
once	TRBV19	TRBJ2-1	.	TGTGCCAGTAGTATAGTAACCAGAAATGAGCAGTTCTTC	CASSIVTRNEQFF
few	TRBV20-1	TRBJ2-1	TRBD1	TGCAGTGCTTCAGACAGGGGCAATGAGCAGTTCTTC	CSASDRGNEQFF
many	TRBV29-1	TRBJ2-7	TRBD2	TGCAGCGTAGAAGGACTAGCGGGAGGGTACGAGCAGTACTTC	CSVEGLAGGYEQYF
few	TRBV5-1	TRBJ2-5	.	TGCGCCAGCAGCCTGCCCAGTGGAGGAGAGACCCAGTACTTC	CASSLPSGGETQYF
.	TRBV20-1	TRBJ2-7	.	TGCAGTGCTAGACCAGTCCTAACCTACGAGCAGTACTTC	CSARPVLTYEQYF
.	TRBV12-3/TRBV12-4	TRBJ2-1	.	TGTGCCAGCAGCTCCACAGGGGAGGCCTACAATGAGCAGTTCTTC	CASSSTGEAYNEQFF
many	TRBV12-3/TRBV12-4	TRBJ2-5	.	TGTGCCACCCGGGGGTCGGGCAGACAAGAGACCCAGTACTTC	CATRGSGRQETQYF
many	TRBV10-3	TRBJ2-1	TRBD1	TGTGCCATCACCGGGGACAGGGGCTACAATGAGCAGTTCTTC	CAITGDRGYNEQFF